The source of this T cell receptor (beta chain) is a study of read filtering for tumor transcriptome and immune sequencing. In the study overall: DNase treatment preceded whole-transcriptome library preparation. IR-seq gave about 4.05 to 11 million TCR reads per sample; RNA-seq gave roughly 80 to 1,300.

From roughly 390 ng of RNA, a library with molecular barcoded alpha/delta and beta/gamma adaptors was made. Using its own MiXCR run on the reads, TCRdb lists one record per CDR3 protein. The sample lists approximately 61,000 distinct CDR3 sequences, about a fifth occurring once. V lost 2 bases to trimming and J lost 0 bases, with 5 bases between them. CDR1 and CDR2 from the germline V gene are KGHSH and LQKENI. The CDR3 covers 14 residues. In the case of this clonotype: Its antigen is not known.

Study findings and constraints: Around 84% of IR-seq clonotypes had one read, totaling approximately 3.5% of reads; RNA-seq: 74.6% and 44.6%.

This clonotype originated in a donor at least 40 years old with multiple myeloma. The chain uses TRBV18 and TRBJ1-5, with no clear D. The source material was a population of CD138-negative cells sorted from bone marrow. DNA for the CDR3: TGTGCCAGCTCACCAGGGCTTAGCAATCAGCCCCAGCATTTT. Its protein product is CASSPGLSNQPQHF.